This TCR beta chain was recovered during a study of CD8+CD57+ T cells in acquired aplastic anemia. General study results and limits: The study identified roughly 31 CD8+ CDR3 sequences shared by patients and controls.

Genomic DNA was employed as the template in profiling TCR beta VDJ and CDR3. Via MiXCR, TCRdb re-called the reads, giving one row per CDR3 protein. The profile shows about 470,000 distinct CDR3 sequences, about a third of them singletons. This clonotype appeared many times. Its antigen is not identified. Patients who underwent sequencing had shown CD8+CD57+ cell expansion by flow cytometry. The CDR3 length is 12 residues. CDR1 is DFQATT and CDR2 is SNEGSKA in the germline V gene (reference sequence). V was pared by 6 bases and J by 7 bases, with 9 bases of the junction left unmatched. This receptor was identified in a human donor with aplastic anemia. The sample consisted of sorted CD4+, CD8+, or CD8+CD57+ T cells (not recorded which) from PBMCs. The J gene is TRBJ2-7, the V gene TRBV20-1, with TRBD1 matching 7 bases. In DNA form, the CDR3 reads TGCAGTGCGATAAGACAGGGACGGGAGCAGTACTTC. This codes for CSAIRQGREQYF.